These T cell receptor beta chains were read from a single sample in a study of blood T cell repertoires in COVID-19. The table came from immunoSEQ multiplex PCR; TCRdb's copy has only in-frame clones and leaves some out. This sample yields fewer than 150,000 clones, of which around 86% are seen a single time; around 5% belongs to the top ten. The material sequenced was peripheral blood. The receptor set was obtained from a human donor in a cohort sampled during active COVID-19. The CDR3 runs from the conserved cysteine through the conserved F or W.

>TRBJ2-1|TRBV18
CASSPPRVAGIYNEQFF
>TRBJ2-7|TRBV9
CASSEGLAMYEQYF
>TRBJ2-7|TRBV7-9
CASSSIGTDNEQYF
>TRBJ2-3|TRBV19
CASSGPGQLTDTQYF
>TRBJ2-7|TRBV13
CASSLGRLSYEQYF
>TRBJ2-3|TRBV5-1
CASQQIPGGHADTQYF
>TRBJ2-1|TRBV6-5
CASSSDEQFF
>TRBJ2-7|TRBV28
CASSLWGGQSYEQYF
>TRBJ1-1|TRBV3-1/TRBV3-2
CASSLGTGGNAFF
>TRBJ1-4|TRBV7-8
CASSQGAGNEKLFF
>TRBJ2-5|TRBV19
CASSLGALGDQYF
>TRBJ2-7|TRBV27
CASSTLTGSSYEQYF
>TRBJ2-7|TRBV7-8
CASSLASGRASEQYF
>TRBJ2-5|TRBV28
CASTPRPTESEQETQYF
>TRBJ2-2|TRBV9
CASSLAANTGELFF
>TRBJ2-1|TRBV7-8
CASSRTGVGSEQFF
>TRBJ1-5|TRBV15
CATSPRLSNQPQHF
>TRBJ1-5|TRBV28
CASSLLTGGYNQPQHF
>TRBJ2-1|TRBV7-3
CASSSSIAGGNNEQFF
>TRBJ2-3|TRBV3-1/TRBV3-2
CASSARTSGWPDTQYF
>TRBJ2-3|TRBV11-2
CASSLDGQAAGVKVDTQYF
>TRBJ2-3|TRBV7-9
CASSLAGGLADTQYF
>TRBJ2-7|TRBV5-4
CASSPAGATSYEQYF
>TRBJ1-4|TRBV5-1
CASSLAGGREEKLFF
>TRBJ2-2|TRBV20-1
CSARGLGELFF
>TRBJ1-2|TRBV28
CASSADSTAYYGYTF
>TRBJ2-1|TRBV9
CAAGTGMYEQFF
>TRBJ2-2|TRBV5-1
CASATGTLNTGELFF
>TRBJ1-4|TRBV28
CASSSIQGEKLFF
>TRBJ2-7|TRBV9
CASVLTSGSSYEQYF
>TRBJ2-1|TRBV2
CASSVQGPGLAAGNEQFF
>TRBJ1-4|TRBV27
CASRQGGFPEKLFF
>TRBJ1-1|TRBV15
CATSRRGGTEAFF
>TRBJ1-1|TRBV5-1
CASSPDRSRGTEAFF
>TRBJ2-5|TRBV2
CASFSGGPLGTQYF
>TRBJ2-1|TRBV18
CASSPRAGEWNEQFF
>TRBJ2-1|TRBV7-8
CASSSTDSINSYNEQFF
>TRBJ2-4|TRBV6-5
CASNIQGAKNIQYF
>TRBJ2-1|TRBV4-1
CASRKLAGAANNEQFF
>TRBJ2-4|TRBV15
CATSRDKAKNIQYF
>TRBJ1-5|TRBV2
CASSEAPWKGNQPQHF
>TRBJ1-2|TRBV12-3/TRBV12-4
CASSLNPGDGYTF
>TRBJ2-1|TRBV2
CASSETSGSDEQFF
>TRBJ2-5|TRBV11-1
CASSVRPAGGETQYF
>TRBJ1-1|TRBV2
CASSPQGNTEAFF
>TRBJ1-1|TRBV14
CASSQASGGNTEAFF
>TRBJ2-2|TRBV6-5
CASRQGGTGELFF
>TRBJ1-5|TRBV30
CAAGRGNQPQHF
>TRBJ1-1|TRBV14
CASSQSIGQGSEAFF
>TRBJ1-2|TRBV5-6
CASSPPRTGGNYGYTF
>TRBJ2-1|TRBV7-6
CASSLQYQREGSYNEQFF
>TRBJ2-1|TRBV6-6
CASRPGQWSVEQFF
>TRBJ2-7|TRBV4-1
CASSHPGLAGAEQYF
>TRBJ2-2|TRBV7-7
CASSLLAGVGTGELFF